Below are 23 T cell receptor beta chains sequenced from a single sample in a study of cytomegalovirus exposure and HLA in healthy donors. PCR was performed using 60 Vbeta and 13 Jbeta primers. Data came from immunoSEQ multiplex PCR; TCRdb stores just in-frame clones and leaves some out. Among some 110,000 clones listed, roughly 79% were seen once. Sequencing was performed on PBMCs. The receptors shown here come from a woman aged 18-29 years in good health and CMV-seronegative.

The J gene is TRBJ1-4, the V gene TRBV18; a possible D gene is TRBD1 (6 bases). This CDR3 has 15 amino acids. Germline CDR1 and CDR2: KGHSH and LQKENI. Trimming shortened V by 5 bases and J by 3 bases, and 13 bases separated the two germline ends. The CDR3 here is CASSTHRAPNEKLFF. CDR3 DNA: TGTGCCAGCTCAACCCACAGGGCTCCTAATGAAAAACTGTTTTTT.

This clone has a single count. This chain links TRBV25-1 with TRBJ1-1, with D unresolved. V dropped 5 bases and J dropped 1 base, with 11 bases sitting between them. Germline V gene lookup returns CDR1 MGHDK and CDR2 SYGVNS. This CDR3 region has 14 residues. The CDR3 loop is CASSSIQRNTEAFF. The CDR3 region has the DNA TGTGCCAGCAGTTCGATTCAGCGGAACACTGAAGCTTTCTTT.

In this sample, this clone turned up once. The chain couples TRBV9 to TRBJ1-4, with D unclear. Trimming left V 3 bases short and J 0 bases short, with 6 bases between. Germline V gene sequence: CDR1 SGDLS, CDR2 YYNGEE. This CDR3 has 14 amino acids. CDR3 loop: CASSGGATNEKLFF. The CDR3 nucleotides read TGTGCCAGCAGCGGAGGCGCAACTAATGAAAAACTGTTTTTT.

The chain combines TRBV7-9 with TRBJ1-1, with no clear D. The CDR3 is made up of 14 amino acids. Germline CDR1 reads SEHNR; CDR2 reads FQNEAQ (reference sequence). Trimming took 5 bases from V and 1 from J, leaving 11 bases between them. The CDR3 loop is CASSPAAQNTEAFF. The CDR3 nucleotides are TGTGCCAGCAGCCCGGCGGCCCAGAACACTGAAGCTTTCTTT.

The chain couples TRBV15 to TRBJ2-7, with 10 positions matching TRBD2. The CDR3 loop spans 13 amino acids. Germline-derived CDR1 and CDR2 are LNHNV and YYDKDF (reference sequence). The J segment lost 5 bases and the V segment lost 5 bases, leaving 3 bases of the junction unmatched. This chain's CDR3 is CATSWGLANEQYF. The DNA for the CDR3 is TGTGCCACCAGCTGGGGACTAGCGAACGAGCAGTACTTC.

CDR3 loop: CASSEYQVYEQYF. CDR3 coding DNA: TGTGCCAGCAGTGAATACCAGGTCTACGAGCAGTACTTC. The chain is built from TRBV2 and TRBJ2-7; D is unclear. There are 13 residues in the CDR3. The V gene lost 2 bases and the J gene lost 3 bases, with 8 bases spanning the gap. The germline CDR1 and CDR2 sequences are SNHLY and FYNNEI.

This clone was seen just once. The rearrangement links TRBV5-4 to TRBJ2-7; D gene uncertain. V lost 4 bases and J lost 6, with 14 bases in between. The germline V gene has CDR1 SGHNT and CDR2 YYREEE (reference sequence). This CDR3 has 13 residues. CDR3 sequence (DNA): TGTGCCAGCAGCGCACCCCCCCAGGCCGAGCAGTACTTC. Translating it yields CASSAPPQAEQYF.

The chain recombines TRBV5-1 with TRBJ1-5, with TRBD1 matching over 10 bases. With 4 bases clipped from V and 6 bases from J, the junction kept 7 bases outside the gene matches. CDR1 is SGHRS, CDR2 YFSETQ, per germline. This CDR3 is 15 amino acids long. CDR3 nucleotides: TGCGCCAGCAGCCCTGGGACAGGGGAATTTCAGCCCCAGCATTTT. Protein product: CASSPGTGEFQPQHF.

DNA for the CDR3: TGTGCCAGCAGCTCAGCCCTTAATTCACCCCTCCACTTT. This gives the protein CASSSALNSPLHF. The rearrangement uses TRBV7-9 and TRBJ1-6; D is undetermined. Germline V gene sequence: CDR1 SEHNR, CDR2 FQNEAQ (reference sequence). Trimming removed 4 bases from V and 6 bases from J, with 7 bases in between. This CDR3 region has 13 residues. Complete variable domain (other parts from reference TRBV7-9 and TRBJ1-6): DTGVSQNPRHKITKRGQNVTFRCDPISEHNRLYWYRQTLGQGPEFLTYFQNEAQLEKSRLLSDRFSAERPKGSFSTLEIQRTEQGDSAMYLCASSSALNSPLHFGNGTRLTVT.

This rearrangement joins TRBV28 to TRBJ2-1, with 7 bases matching TRBD2. This CDR3 comprises 18 residues. Germline-derived CDR1 and CDR2 are MDHEN and SYDVKM. Trimming took 5 bases from V and 4 from J; bases not matched to a gene: 17. This chain's CDR3 is CASSPGGAGLQLYNEQFF. In nucleotides, the CDR3 is TGTGCCAGCAGTCCCGGGGGAGCGGGGCTCCAATTATACAATGAGCAGTTCTTC.

This clone came up a few times. The chain employs TRBV5-6 and TRBJ2-7, with 11 bases lining up with TRBD1. Germline-derived CDR1 and CDR2 are SGHDT and YYEEEE. The J segment lost 3 bases and the V segment lost 2 bases, leaving 1 base of the junction unmatched. There are 14 residues in the CDR3. The CDR3, as DNA: TGTGCCAGCAGCTTTGGGACAGGGGGCTACGAGCAGTACTTC. Translation gives CASSFGTGGYEQYF.

V is TRBV30 and J is TRBJ1-2; D perhaps matches TRBD1 (5 bases). V lost 5 bases and J 7 bases, leaving 8 bases between the germline ends. The CDR3 covers 10 residues. CDR1 GTSNPN and CDR2 SVGIG come from the germline V gene (reference sequence). CDR3 protein: CAWGQGGYTF. The CDR3 region has the DNA TGTGCCTGGGGACAAGGTGGCTACACCTTC.

V is TRBV30 and J is TRBJ1-4; tentatively, D is TRBD1 (6 bases). Germline loops: CDR1 GTSNPN, CDR2 SVGIG (reference sequence). Deletions cut 3 bases from V and 5 bases from J, with 16 bases between. CDR3 length: 15 amino acids. CDR3 amino acids: CAWRVGGTRNEKLFF. In DNA form, the CDR3 reads TGTGCCTGGAGAGTGGGTGGGACAAGGAATGAAAAACTGTTTTTT.

The gene calls are TRBV6-5 and TRBJ1-4; 9 bases are shared with TRBD1. The CDR3 sequence is 15 residues long. J was trimmed by 5 bases and V by 5 bases; bases with no gene match: 6. In germline, CDR1 is MNHEY, CDR2 SVGAGI. The CDR3 loop is CASSPLTGGNEKLFF. The DNA of the CDR3 is TGTGCCAGCAGTCCCCTGACAGGGGGAAATGAAAAACTGTTTTTT.

This sequence joins TRBV5-8 and TRBJ1-1; TRBD1 might be the D (5 bases). The CDR3 totals 14 residues. Germline loops: CDR1 SGHTS, CDR2 YDEGEE. V gave up 0 bases and J gave up 0 bases, with 6 bases separating them. CDR3 in DNA: TGTGCCAGCAGCTTGGGACAGATGAACACTGAAGCTTTCTTT. Translating it yields CASSLGQMNTEAFF.

This chain uses TRBV29-1 with TRBJ1-6; no clear D gene. The germline V and J ends were trimmed by 0 bases and 16 bases, with 16 bases remaining between them. This CDR3 region has 13 residues. CDR1 and CDR2 from the germline V gene are SQVTM and ANQGSEA. This chain's CDR3 is CSVEDRGRRRLHF. DNA for the CDR3: TGCAGCGTTGAAGATCGAGGGAGGCGGAGGCTCCACTTT.

A few counts support this clone. The chain uses TRBV2 and TRBJ1-2; D might be TRBD1 (5 bases). The CDR3 contains 14 residues. V was pared by 7 bases and J by 6 bases, with 18 bases between. From germline, CDR1 is SNHLY and CDR2 FYNNEI. The CDR3 region has the DNA TGTGCCAGCACAGCCCGCCGGGGGATGGATGGCTACACCTTC. As protein: CASTARRGMDGYTF. The variable domain in full, completed from reference TRBV2 and TRBJ1-2, reads EPEVTQTPSHQVTQMGQEVILRCVPISNHLYFYWYRQILGQKVEFLVSFYNNEISEKSEIFDDQFSVERPDGSNFTLKIRSTKLEDSAMYFCASTARRGMDGYTFGSGTRLTVV.

This clone was picked up one time. The CDR3 protein is CASSGRANEAFF. CDR3 sequence (DNA): TGTGCCAGCAGTGGCAGGGCTAATGAAGCTTTCTTT. The chain couples TRBV5-5 to TRBJ1-1; D may be TRBD1 (5 bases). The V gene's germline CDR1 is SGHKS and CDR2 YYEKEE (reference sequence). This CDR3 has 12 residues. V lost 5 bases, J lost 7 bases, and 12 bases lay in between. The full variable domain, rest sourced from reference TRBV5-5 and TRBJ1-1, is DAGVTQSPTHLIKTRGQQVTLRCSPISGHKSVSWYQQVLGQGPQFIFQYYEKEERGRGNFPDRFSARQFPNYSSELNVNALLLGDSALYLCASSGRANEAFFGQGTRLTVV.

The chain uses TRBV14 and TRBJ1-1; D remains unclear. The ends were cut back, 1 base at V and 10 bases at J, with 13 bases in the middle. CDR1 is SGHDN, CDR2 FVKESK, per germline. The CDR3 has 13 amino acids. The CDR3 nucleotides read TGTGCCAGCAGCCAAGGTGGGTTTCCGGGAGCTTTCTTT. Translated, it gives CASSQGGFPGAFF.

The chain combines TRBV19 with TRBJ1-2, with D tentatively TRBD1 (6 bases). Between the trimmed V and J ends, which lost 2 bases and 4 bases, there was a span of 8 bases. CDR1 and CDR2 (germline): LNHDA, SQIVND (reference sequence). This CDR3 is built from 13 residues. The CDR3 reads CASSIQGFYGYTF. The DNA for the CDR3 is TGTGCCAGTAGTATACAGGGGTTCTATGGCTACACCTTC.

J is TRBJ1-6 and V is TRBV28; weak D call: TRBD1 (6 bases). Trimming cost V 6 bases and J 8 bases, with 17 bases left between them. The germline V gene encodes CDR1 MDHEN and CDR2 SYDVKM. CDR3 length: 15 amino acids. CDR3 nucleotide sequence: TGTGCCAGCAGGTTACAGGGTGAGTTAGATTCACCCCTCCACTTT. Residues: CASRLQGELDSPLHF.

V gene TRBV5-4 combines with J gene TRBJ2-7; perhaps TRBD1 as D (7 bases). CDR3 length: 15 residues. The V gene lost 4 bases and the J gene lost 2 bases, with 16 bases spanning the gap. Per the germline V gene, CDR1 is SGHNT and CDR2 is YYREEE (reference sequence). Here the CDR3 reads CASSGGTVPPYEQYF. The CDR3 nucleotides read TGTGCCAGCAGCGGAGGGACAGTTCCCCCCTACGAGCAGTACTTC.

In this sample, this clone turned up a few times. This chain links TRBV4-2 with TRBJ1-2; the D is unclear. V lost 0 bases and J 8 bases, leaving 7 bases between the germline ends. The CDR3 runs 12 residues. CDR1 is LGHNA and CDR2 is YNFKEQ in the germline V gene. CDR3 sequence (DNA): TGTGCCAGCAGCCAAGATCAGGTCGGCTACACCTTC. Translating gives CASSQDQVGYTF.